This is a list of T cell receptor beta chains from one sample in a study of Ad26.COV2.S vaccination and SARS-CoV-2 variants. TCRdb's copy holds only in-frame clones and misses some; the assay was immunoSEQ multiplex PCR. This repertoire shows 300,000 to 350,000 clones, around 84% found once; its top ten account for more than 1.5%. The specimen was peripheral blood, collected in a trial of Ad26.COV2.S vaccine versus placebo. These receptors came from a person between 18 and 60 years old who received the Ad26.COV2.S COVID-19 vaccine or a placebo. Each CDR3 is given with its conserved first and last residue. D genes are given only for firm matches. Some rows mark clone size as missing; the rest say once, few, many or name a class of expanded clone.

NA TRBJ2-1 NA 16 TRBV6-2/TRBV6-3 TGTGCCAGCAGTTATTTAGTTACAGGCATCTACAATGAGCAGTTCTTC CASSYLVTGIYNEQFF
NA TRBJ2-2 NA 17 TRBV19 TGTGCCTGCCACCGGGACAAAAATTTCGCGAACACCGGGGAGCTGTTTTTT CACHRDKNFANTGELFF
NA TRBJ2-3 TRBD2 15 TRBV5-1 TGCGCCAGCAGCTTGGAGGCTAGCGGGGTAGATACGCAGTATTTT CASSLEASGVDTQYF
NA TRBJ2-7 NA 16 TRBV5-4 TGTGCCAGCAGCGAGATCCGGGACGTCAGCTCCTACGAGCAGTACTTC CASSEIRDVSSYEQYF
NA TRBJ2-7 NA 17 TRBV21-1 TGTGCCAGCCTTGTGATTGTACAGGGGGCGTATCCCTACGAGCAGTACTTC CASLVIVQGAYPYEQYF
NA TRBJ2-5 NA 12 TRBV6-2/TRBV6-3 TGTGCCAGCAGCACGGGTGGGGAGACCCAGTACTTC CASSTGGETQYF
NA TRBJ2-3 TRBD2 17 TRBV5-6 TGTGCCAGCAGCCCTGACTTGGGGGGGTCAAACACAGATACGCAGTATTTT CASSPDLGGSNTDTQYF
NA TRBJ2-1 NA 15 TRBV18 TGTGCCAGCTCACCATTCAGGGGTTCCTACAATGAGCAGTTCTTC CASSPFRGSYNEQFF
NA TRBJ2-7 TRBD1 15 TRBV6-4 TGTGCCAGCACGGACAGGGACCCTCTCCTAGGCGAGCAGTACTTC CASTDRDPLLGEQYF
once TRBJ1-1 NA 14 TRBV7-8 TGTGCCAGCAGCTTAAGGTACCCTAACACTGAAGCTTTCTTT CASSLRYPNTEAFF
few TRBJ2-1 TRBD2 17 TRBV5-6 TGTGCCAGCAGCCCCCGGACTAGCGGGGGGGAGAAGAATGAGCAGTTCTTC CASSPRTSGGEKNEQFF
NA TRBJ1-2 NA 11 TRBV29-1 TGCAGCGTTGGGATTAACTATGGCTACACCTTC CSVGINYGYTF
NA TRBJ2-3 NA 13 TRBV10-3 TGTGCCATCAGTGAGTCAGGGGAAGATACGCAGTATTTT CAISESGEDTQYF
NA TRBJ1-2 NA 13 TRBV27 TGTGCCAGCTGTTCGGCGGGGGGTTTGGGCTACACCTTC CASCSAGGLGYTF
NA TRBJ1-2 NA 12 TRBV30 TGTGCCTGGGAGACACAGGGCTATGGCTACACCTTC CAWETQGYGYTF
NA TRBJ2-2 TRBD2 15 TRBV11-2 TGTGCCAGCAGACAGATAAAGCGGGGGGTCGAGGAGCTGTTTTTT CASRQIKRGVEELFF
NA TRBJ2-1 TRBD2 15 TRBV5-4 TGTGCCAGCAGCTTGACTAGCGGGAAATACAATGAGCAGTTCTTC CASSLTSGKYNEQFF
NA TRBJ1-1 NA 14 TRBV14 TGTGCCAGCAGCCCCCTTATTTGGAACACTGAAGCTTTCTTT CASSPLIWNTEAFF
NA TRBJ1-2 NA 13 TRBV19 TGTGCCAGCAATGGTGGTATGAACTATGGCTACACCTTC CASNGGMNYGYTF
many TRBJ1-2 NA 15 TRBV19 TGTGCCAGTACGTCCCGAGGGGGAGCGGGCTATGGCTACACCTTC CASTSRGGAGYGYTF
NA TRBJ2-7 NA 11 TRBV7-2 TGTGCCAGCAGCTTAGTGTACGAGCAGTACTTC CASSLVYEQYF
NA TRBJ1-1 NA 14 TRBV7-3 TGTGCCAGCAGCCCCCGGGGTTTCAACACTGAAGCTTTCTTT CASSPRGFNTEAFF
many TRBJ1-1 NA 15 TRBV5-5 TGTGCCAGCAGCGTTATGCAACAGATGAACACTGAAGCTTTCTTT CASSVMQQMNTEAFF
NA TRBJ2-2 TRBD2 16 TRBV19 TGTGCCAGTAGCCCGGGACTAGCGGGGATCCCCGGGGAGCTGTTTTTT CASSPGLAGIPGELFF
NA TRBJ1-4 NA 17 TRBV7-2 TGTGCCAGCAGCTTAGAATCGGGCTTTCGAGCTAATGAAAAACTGTTTTTT CASSLESGFRANEKLFF
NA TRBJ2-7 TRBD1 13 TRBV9 TGTGCCAGCAGCCTCGGGACAGATTACGAGCAGTACTTC CASSLGTDYEQYF
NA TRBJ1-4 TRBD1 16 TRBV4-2 TGTGCCAGCAGCCAAGGTGGAGGGACAGGGAATGAAAAACTGTTTTTT CASSQGGGTGNEKLFF
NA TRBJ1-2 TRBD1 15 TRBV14 TGTGCCAGCAGCCGAGCGACAGGGGGCAGCTATGGCTACACCTTC CASSRATGGSYGYTF
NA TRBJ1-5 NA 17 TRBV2 TGTGCCAGCAGCCCGGGGGGCAGGGGAACGAGGGATCAGCCCCAGCATTTT CASSPGGRGTRDQPQHF
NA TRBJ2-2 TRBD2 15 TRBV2 TGTGCCAGCAGGGCGGCGGGGACTAGCGTGGGGGAGCTGTTTTTT CASRAAGTSVGELFF
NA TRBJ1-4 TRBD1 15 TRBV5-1 TGCGCCAGCAGCTACACAGGGGGCGCCGGTGAAAAACTGTTTTTT CASSYTGGAGEKLFF
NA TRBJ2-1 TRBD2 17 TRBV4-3 TGCGCCAGCAGCTTAGATCCGGGACTAGCGTCCTACAATGAGCAGTTCTTC CASSLDPGLASYNEQFF
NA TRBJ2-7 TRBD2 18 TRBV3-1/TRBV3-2 TGTGCCAGCAGCCAAGGTCTCAGCGGGGGGCGAAACTCCTACGAGCAGTACTTC CASSQGLSGGRNSYEQYF
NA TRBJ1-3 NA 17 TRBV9 TGTGCCAGCAGCGTAGACGGCAGAGCCCTCTCTGGAAACACCATATATTTT CASSVDGRALSGNTIYF
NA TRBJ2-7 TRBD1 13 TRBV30 TGTGCCTGGAGCAGGACAGGGAACGACGAGCAGTACTTC CAWSRTGNDEQYF
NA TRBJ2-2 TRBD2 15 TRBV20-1 TGCAGTGCTAGTGGCCGGGGGGTGAACACCGGGGAGCTGTTTTTT CSASGRGVNTGELFF
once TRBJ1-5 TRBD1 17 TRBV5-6 TGTGCCAGCAGCTTGGTTACCGGGACAGGGTTGATTCAGCCCCAGCATTTT CASSLVTGTGLIQPQHF
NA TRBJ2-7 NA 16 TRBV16 TGTGCCAGCAGCCAATCGTACTCCCCGCGAGGCTACGAGCAGTACTTC CASSQSYSPRGYEQYF
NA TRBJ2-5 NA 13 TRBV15 TGTGCCACCAGCAGAGATCCACAAGAGACCCAGTACTTC CATSRDPQETQYF
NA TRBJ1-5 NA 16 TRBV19 TGTGCCAGTAGTATGCGAGGGGCAGCATTGAATCAGCCCCAGCATTTT CASSMRGAALNQPQHF
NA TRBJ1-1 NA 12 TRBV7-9 TGTGCCAGCAACGCAGGGATTGCTGAAGCTTTCTTT CASNAGIAEAFF
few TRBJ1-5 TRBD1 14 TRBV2 TGTGCCAGCAGTGGACAGGGGAGAGGTCAGCCCCAGCATTTT CASSGQGRGQPQHF
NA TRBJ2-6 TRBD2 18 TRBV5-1 TGCGCCAGCAGCTTGCTTTCGGGACTAAGGTCTGGGGCCAACGTCCTGACTTTC CASSLLSGLRSGANVLTF
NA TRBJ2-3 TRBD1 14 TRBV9 TGTGCCAGCAGCGCGGGACAGGTGATCGCGACGCAGTATTTT CASSAGQVIATQYF
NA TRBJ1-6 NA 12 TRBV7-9 TGTGCCAGCAGCCTGGAGGGGTCACCCCTCCACTTT CASSLEGSPLHF
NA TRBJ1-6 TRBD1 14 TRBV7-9 TGTGCCAGCAGCCCAGGACAGGGCTGGGTACCCCTCCACTTT CASSPGQGWVPLHF
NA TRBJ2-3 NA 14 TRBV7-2 TGTGCCAGCAGCTTACGTCGAGGGAAAGATACGCAGTATTTT CASSLRRGKDTQYF
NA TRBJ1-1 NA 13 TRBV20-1 TGCAGTGCTAGTTCCGACATGAACACTGAAGCTTTCTTT CSASSDMNTEAFF
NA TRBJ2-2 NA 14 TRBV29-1 TGCAGCGTTGCTGTTCAGGAGAACACCGGGGAGCTGTTTTTT CSVAVQENTGELFF
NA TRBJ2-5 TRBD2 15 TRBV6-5 TGTGCCTCCGAGACGGGCGGGGGGGCCACGAAGACCCAGTACTTC CASETGGGATKTQYF
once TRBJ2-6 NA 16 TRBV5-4 TGTGCCAGCAGTCATCGACTTGCCTCTGGGGCCAACGTCCTGACTTTC CASSHRLASGANVLTF
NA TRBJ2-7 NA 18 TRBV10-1 TGCGCCAGCAGTGAGTCGTATTTCGGGGGTTCCCAATCCTACGAGCAGTACTTC CASSESYFGGSQSYEQYF
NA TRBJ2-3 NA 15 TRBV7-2 TGTGCCAGCAGCCACGACTCGACTAGCACAGATACGCAGTATTTT CASSHDSTSTDTQYF
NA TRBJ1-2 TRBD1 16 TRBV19 TGTGCCAGTAGAAGAGAGGGACAGGGTGTCAACTATGGCTACACCTTC CASRREGQGVNYGYTF
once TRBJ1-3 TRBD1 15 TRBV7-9 TGTGCCAGCAGCCCCACAGGGGTCTCCGGAAACACCATATATTTT CASSPTGVSGNTIYF